This TCR beta chain was retrieved from a study of T cell changes during pregnancy in multiple sclerosis. Assay used: immunoSEQ multiplex PCR; TCRdb lists only in-frame clones, some missing. The sample lists tens of thousands of clones; 96% were seen once. The CDR3 has 15 amino acids. Trimming took 3 bases from V and 0 from J; bases not matched to a gene: 3. The germline gives CDR1 MGHRA, CDR2 YSYEKL. This chain uses TRBV4-1 with TRBJ2-5; 8 bases map to TRBD1. The receptor's source is a female donor with multiple sclerosis, enrolled in a pregnancy study. The input for sequencing was peripheral blood, taken in the second trimester of pregnancy. This chain's CDR3 is CASSHDRGHQETQYF. In nucleotides, the CDR3 is TGCGCCAGCAGCCACGACAGGGGACACCAAGAGACCCAGTACTTC.